Following are 23 T cell receptor beta chains from one sample sequenced in a study of beta chain features in type 1 diabetes. Study results and caveats: People with Type 1 diabetes carried modestly yet significantly shorter TCRB CDR3s in all four CD4+ subsets.

No cognate antigen is known for these TCRs. The whole isolated RNA underwent reverse transcription, so sequencing captured expressed TCRB transcripts. The repertoire was sequenced with immunoSEQ multiplex PCR; TCRdb's copy has only in-frame clones and lacks some. The table shows a few hundred thousand clones, with 9.6% occurring only once. Sequenced material: central memory CD4+ T cells from blood. The receptors were sampled from a man younger than 45 with type 1 diabetes.

This clone was found a few times. The chain uses TRBV28 and TRBJ2-7; a weak D match, TRBD1 (6 bases). The CDR3 sequence is 15 residues long. Deletions cut 2 bases from V and 2 bases from J, with 13 bases between. Germline CDR1 and CDR2: MDHEN and SYDVKM. As DNA, the CDR3 is TGTGCCAGCAGTTTAGGCGGACAGAGCACCTACGAGCAGTACTTC. Amino acids: CASSLGGQSTYEQYF.

This clone occurred a few times. The chain is built from TRBV7-9 and TRBJ2-2, with D hard to call. Trimming removed 3 bases at V and 3 bases at J, with 8 bases between. This CDR3 contains 14 residues. Germline V gene data show CDR1 as SEHNR and CDR2 as FQNEAQ (reference sequence). The CDR3 region is CASSLDRDTGELFF. The CDR3 bases are TGTGCCAGCAGCTTGGATAGGGACACCGGGGAGCTGTTTTTT.

The chain links TRBV6-1 to TRBJ2-7; no definite D call. CDR3 size: 13 residues. V was cut by 8 bases and J by 2 bases, with 13 bases left in between. In germline, CDR1 is MNHNS, CDR2 SASEGT. CDR3 amino acids: CASLVFKPYEQYF. CDR3 sequence (DNA): TGTGCCAGCCTTGTTTTTAAGCCCTACGAGCAGTACTTC.

This clone was seen a few times. J is TRBJ1-5 and V is TRBV7-2; D call uncertain. CDR1 SGHTA and CDR2 FQGNSA come from the germline V gene. This CDR3 spans 14 amino acids. V lost 3 bases and J lost 3, with 9 bases in between. CDR3 sequence reads: CASSFTEYNQPQHF. The CDR3 DNA sequence: TGTGCCAGCAGCTTCACGGAATACAATCAGCCCCAGCATTTT.

The V call is TRBV4-2, the J call TRBJ2-1, with 7 bases aligning to TRBD1. The CDR3 spans 17 residues. V lost 0 bases to trimming and J lost 4 bases; unmatched junction nucleotides: 9. The germline CDR1 and CDR2 sequences are LGHNA and YNFKEQ. The CDR3 here is CASSQDRIRGPYNEQFF. The CDR3 DNA follows: TGTGCCAGCAGCCAAGATCGGATAAGGGGGCCGTACAATGAGCAGTTCTTC.

This clone appeared a few times. The chain's CDR3 is CASSLARVLAGPSYEQYF. The DNA of the CDR3 is TGTGCCAGCAGCTTAGCGAGGGTCCTGGCGGGCCCCTCCTACGAGCAGTACTTC. This chain joins TRBV7-6 and TRBJ2-7; weak D call: TRBD2 (5 bases). Looked up from germline, CDR1 is SGHVS and CDR2 is FNYEAQ. V lost 0 bases to trimming and J lost 0 bases, with 18 bases between them. The CDR3 runs to 18 residues.

This clone was recorded a few times. V and J are TRBV27 and TRBJ1-2, with 8 bases fitting TRBD1. V lost 2 bases and J lost 8; bases outside the gene matches: 4. Germline V gives CDR1 MNHEY, CDR2 SMNVEV (reference sequence). CDR3 length: 13 residues. Written as DNA, the CDR3 is TGTGCCAGCAGTTTAGAGACAGGGGTCGGCTACACCTTC. It codes for CASSLETGVGYTF.

This clone was counted between two and nine times. The chain is built from TRBV28 and TRBJ1-1, with no clear D. This CDR3 has 12 residues. Trimming removed 2 bases from V and 4 bases from J, with 5 bases in between. Germline CDR1 reads MDHEN; CDR2 reads SYDVKM. The CDR3 protein is CASSLTFTEAFF. The DNA of the CDR3 is TGTGCCAGCAGTTTAACCTTCACTGAAGCTTTCTTT.

The J gene is TRBJ2-5, the V gene TRBV4-1; 16 positions match TRBD2. The DNA matches TRBJ2-7 better at its end, which makes the J call doubtful. CDR1 MGHRA and CDR2 YSYEKL come from the germline V gene. This CDR3 spans 20 amino acids. CDR3 protein: CASSQEGGGTSGRVSYEQYF. In nucleotides, the CDR3 is TGCGCCAGCAGCCAAGAAGGCGGCGGGACTAGCGGGAGGGTCTCCTACGAGCAGTACTTC.

This clone came up a few times. The J gene is TRBJ1-1, the V gene TRBV4-1, with 9 nucleotides matching TRBD1. The CDR3 totals 13 residues. V dropped 6 bases and J dropped 4; count of bases not matched to a gene: 3. Germline CDR1 is MGHRA and CDR2 is YSYEKL. The CDR3 is CASSRQGVTEAFF. CDR3 nucleotide sequence: TGCGCCAGCAGTCGACAGGGGGTCACTGAAGCTTTCTTT.

For the CDR3, the DNA is TGTGCCAGCAGGTCCCCTAGCACAGATACGCAGTATTTT. Translation: CASRSPSTDTQYF. The genes are TRBV25-1 and TRBJ2-3; the D is unclear. V was trimmed by 6 bases and J by 0 bases, leaving 7 bases between them. The CDR3 has 13 amino acids. The germline CDR1 and CDR2 sequences are MGHDK and SYGVNS.

CDR3: CAWSVGGAGNTIYF. The CDR3 DNA reads TGTGCCTGGAGTGTCGGGGGGGCTGGAAACACCATATATTTT. This chain joins TRBV30 and TRBJ1-3, with a weak D call TRBD1 (5 bases). The CDR3 covers 14 residues. CDR1 and CDR2 from the germline V gene are GTSNPN and SVGIG (reference sequence). V gave up 0 bases and J gave up 2 bases, with 8 bases separating them.

This clone came up a few times. The chain is built from TRBV10-3 and TRBJ2-5, with 12 bases fitting TRBD2. The germline V gene has CDR1 ENHRY and CDR2 SYGVKD. With V trimmed by 4 bases and J by 5 bases, 2 bases remained unmatched. CDR3 length equals 14 residues. CDR3 DNA sequence: TGTGCCATCAGTGCTAGCGGGAGGGGGGAGACCCAGTACTTC. Its protein product is CAISASGRGETQYF.

The chain couples TRBV25-1 to TRBJ1-2; D is unresolved. V gave up 5 bases and J gave up 8 bases, with 15 bases separating them. There are 13 residues in the CDR3. CDR1 MGHDK and CDR2 SYGVNS come from the germline V gene. The chain's CDR3 is CASSPIGREGYTF. The DNA of the CDR3 is TGTGCCAGCAGTCCCATCGGCCGGGAGGGCTACACCTTC.

This clone was observed a few times. V gene TRBV7-8 combines with J gene TRBJ2-1; TRBD2 aligns across 7 bases. V gave up 2 bases and J gave up 0 bases; unmatched junction bases: 16. The germline V gene encodes CDR1 SGHVS and CDR2 FQNEAQ. The CDR3 is 20 residues long. CDR3: CASSLRAEGGSLFSYNEQFF. CDR3 in DNA: TGTGCCAGCAGCTTAAGGGCCGAGGGCGGGAGCCTGTTCTCCTACAATGAGCAGTTCTTC.

The table lists this clone with a few counts. V is TRBV10-2 and J is TRBJ2-7, with 7 positions matching TRBD1. The CDR3 runs 13 residues. The germline V gene has CDR1 WSHSY and CDR2 SAAADI. V was pared by 11 bases and J by 3 bases, with 10 bases of the junction left unmatched. The CDR3 coding sequence is TGCGCCGCGGCGAAGGGACAGAACTACGAGCAGTACTTC. Translating gives CAAAKGQNYEQYF.

This chain connects TRBV28 to TRBJ1-2; D gene uncertain. There are 14 residues in the CDR3. The V end lost 7 bases, the J end lost 0 bases, and 12 bases lay between the germline ends. Germline V lookup: CDR1 MDHEN, CDR2 SYDVKM. The CDR3, as DNA: TGTGCCAGCACCGGCCCCCGCACTAACTATGGCTACACCTTC. Its protein product is CASTGPRTNYGYTF.

The CDR3 nucleotides are TGTGCCACCAGCAGAGATAGGCGGGCTTCCACAGATACGCAGTATTTT. Translated: CATSRDRRASTDTQYF. V and J are TRBV15 and TRBJ2-3; a weak D match, TRBD2 (5 bases). The germline V and J ends were trimmed by 0 bases and 2 bases, with 12 bases remaining between them. Germline V gene sequence: CDR1 LNHNV, CDR2 YYDKDF (reference sequence). The CDR3 loop spans 16 amino acids.

This clone was counted a few times. The V call is TRBV6-1, the J call TRBJ1-1; D is unclear. The CDR3 covers 13 residues. Trimming stripped 8 bases from V and 0 bases from J, with 10 bases between. Germline CDR1 and CDR2: MNHNS and SASEGT. The CDR3 bases are TGTGCCAGCGGTTCGCGCATGAACACTGAAGCTTTCTTT. This encodes CASGSRMNTEAFF.

This rearrangement joins TRBV7-2 to TRBJ1-2; no clear D. Germline CDR1 SGHTA, CDR2 FQGNSA. V lost 1 base, J lost 3 bases, and 9 bases lay in between. This CDR3 is 14 amino acids long. DNA of the CDR3: TGTGCCAGCAGCTTAGATTTGGGTGACTATGGCTACACCTTC. Its protein product is CASSLDLGDYGYTF.

The rearrangement uses TRBV2 and TRBJ2-7; unclear D gene. The CDR3 has 12 residues. The V end lost 2 bases, the J end lost 2 bases, and 4 bases lay between the germline ends. Germline loops: CDR1 SNHLY, CDR2 FYNNEI. This CDR3 is CASSEQAYEQYF. The DNA for the CDR3 is TGTGCCAGCAGTGAACAGGCCTACGAGCAGTACTTC.

This clone turned up a few times. This rearrangement joins TRBV27 to TRBJ2-7; either TRBD1 or TRBD2 may fit D (5 bases each). Trimming removed 5 bases from V and 4 bases from J, with 18 bases in between. The CDR3 runs to 15 residues. Germline CDR1 reads MNHEY; CDR2 reads SMNVEV (reference sequence). The CDR3 nucleotides are TGTGCCAGCAGTAGCCTGGGACCGAACAAATACGAGCAGTACTTC. Protein: CASSSLGPNKYEQYF.

This clone was observed a few times. The chain employs TRBV6-6 and TRBJ1-5; a possible D gene is TRBD1 (6 bases). CDR3 length equals 15 residues. Trimming left V 5 bases short and J 6 bases short, with 17 bases between. Germline assignment: CDR1 MNHNY and CDR2 SVGAGI (reference sequence). The CDR3 region is CASSQTTQGTQPQHF. In DNA form, the CDR3 reads TGTGCCAGCAGTCAAACAACTCAGGGGACTCAGCCCCAGCATTTT.